The T cell receptor (beta chain) described here comes from a study of blood T cell repertoires in COVID-19 (dated by TCRdb to 2018 to 2020). In terms of the full investigation: The collaborator samples originated in the United States, Italy and Spain and spanned the acute and convalescent phases of COVID-19. Samples came from the ongoing ImmuneRACE study (first 160 participants) plus 1,254 subjects from 6 global collaborators. The material from the prospective study consisted of cDNA or gDNA derived from T cells, B-cell-depleted T cells, or PBMCs. The repertoires were made available in a free public database intended to serve as a resource for research on the immune response to SARS-CoV-2. The dataset comprised deeply sampled blood TCRbeta repertoires from subjects exposed to, actively infected with, or recovered from COVID-19. Where HLA class I and class II types were available, the types were taken from metadata supplied by the sample provider, not from assay-based typing. The sample metadata nearly always contained a de-identified subject ID, COVID-19 status, age in years and sex.

Overall study outcomes, separate from this receptor: How much clinical and demographic metadata was included differed by source and by participant, and the metadata was provided uncurated.

Whole blood was collected in K2EDTA tubes by collaborating institutions according to the institutions' own protocols. For TCRbeta analysis, collaborators shipped samples as frozen whole blood, isolated PBMCs, or DNA extracted from either of those sample types. About this clone: What this receptor recognizes is not known. Base qualities were left out, and no much larger clone turns up one base away.

TCRbeta CDR3 regions were amplified from genomic DNA using the immunoSEQ Assay, a bias-controlled multiplex PCR. Turning to the authors' computational methods: The number of nucleated cells in each sample was estimated by amplification of reference gene primers within the assay. To quantify the absolute abundance of each unique TCRbeta CDR3 rearrangement, sequence reads were collapsed and filtered. For each sample, productive Simpson clonality was calculated by taking the square root of Simpson's diversity index across productive rearrangements. Here the immuneACCESS table is served through TCRdb, limited to in-frame sequences with V and J called. Missing clones are a known gap in these copies; in checked studies unresolved V genes cover under half, and the rest lacks a known reason. V, J and clone size are taken as reported in that table, and D and trimming were inferred from the DNA itself. The sample table holds tens of thousands of clones, of which approximately 90% were seen once. The ten largest clones take up roughly 12% of the sample.

Sequenced input: peripheral blood. The sequence was collected from a man between 65 and 85 years old with active or convalescent COVID-19.

The CDR3 region: CASSPQVGETEAFF. At the DNA level, the sequence is TGTGCCAGCAGCCCGCAGGTCGGTGAGACTGAAGCTTTCTTT. This chain is built from TRBV7-9 and TRBJ1-1, with no reliable assignment of the D segment. According to the germline V gene (reference sequence), CDR1 reads SEHNR and CDR2 reads FQNEAQ. The CDR3 covers 14 residues, taking in both the cysteine and the phenylalanine. Only the CDR3 DNA stays, 42 bases, in frame from base 1. V is clipped by 5 bases and J by 5 bases, and the sequence between their germline boundaries is 15 bases long.